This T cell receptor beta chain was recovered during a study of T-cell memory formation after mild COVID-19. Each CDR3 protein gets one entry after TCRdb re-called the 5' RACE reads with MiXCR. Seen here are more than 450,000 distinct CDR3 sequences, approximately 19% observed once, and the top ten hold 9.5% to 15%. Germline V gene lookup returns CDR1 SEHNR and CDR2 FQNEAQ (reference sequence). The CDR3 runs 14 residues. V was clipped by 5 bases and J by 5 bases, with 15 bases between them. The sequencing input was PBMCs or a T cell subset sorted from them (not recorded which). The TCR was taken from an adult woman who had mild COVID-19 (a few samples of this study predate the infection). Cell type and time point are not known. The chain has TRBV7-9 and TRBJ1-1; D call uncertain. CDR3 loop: CASSRPILRTEAFF. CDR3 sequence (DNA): TGTGCCAGCAGCCGACCGATCCTGAGGACTGAAGCTTTCTTT.